The 25 T cell receptor beta chains below were found in one sample sequenced in a study of T-cell memory formation after mild COVID-19. TCRdb independently ran MiXCR on the 5' RACE reads; one entry per CDR3 protein. This table holds fewer than 60,000 distinct CDR3 sequences, roughly 12% found once. Material for sequencing was PBMCs or a T cell subset sorted from them (not recorded which). The receptors were gathered from a man aged 18 to 29 who had mild COVID-19 (a few samples of this study predate the infection). Cell type and time point are not known.

The chain links TRBV5-5 to TRBJ1-2, with 7 bases aligning to TRBD1. V shed 5 bases and J 2 bases; nucleotides not matched to a gene: 6. The germline CDR1 and CDR2 sequences are SGHKS and YYEKEE (reference sequence). This CDR3 has 14 residues. CDR3 in DNA: TGTGCCAGCAGTCAGACGGGACAGAACTATGGCTACACCTTC. Amino acid sequence: CASSQTGQNYGYTF.

The rearrangement links TRBV5-1 to TRBJ1-6, with 7 bases identical to TRBD1. The trim removed 2 bases at V and 7 bases at J, leaving 6 bases unmatched. The CDR3 contains 15 residues. CDR1 and CDR2 (germline): SGHRS, YFSETQ. DNA for the CDR3: TGCGCCAGCAGCTTCGCCGGGACAGCCAATTCACCCCTCCACTTT. Protein: CASSFAGTANSPLHF.

The chain joins TRBV5-1 to TRBJ2-2, with D perhaps matching TRBD1 (6 bases). The CDR3 is 16 residues long. Per the germline V gene, CDR1 is SGHRS and CDR2 is YFSETQ. Trimming stripped 4 bases from V and 3 bases from J, with 16 bases between. The CDR3 nucleotides are TGCGCCAGCAGCCCCCGTAGACAGGAGGACACCGGGGAGCTGTTTTTT. Amino acids: CASSPRRQEDTGELFF.

The chain is built from TRBV29-1 and TRBJ2-2; D is unclear. The V and J ends lost 3 bases and 4 bases respectively, with 15 bases between them. The CDR3 is 15 residues long. The germline gives CDR1 SQVTM, CDR2 ANQGSEA. CDR3 loop: CSVDVADSSTGELFF. The CDR3 nucleotides read TGCAGCGTTGATGTGGCAGACTCATCCACCGGGGAGCTGTTTTTT.

The gene calls are TRBV7-9 and TRBJ2-3; 9 bases fit TRBD1. J lost 1 base, V lost 4 bases, and 0 bases had no gene match. CDR3 length equals 14 residues. Germline assignment: CDR1 SEHNR and CDR2 FQNEAQ (reference sequence). CDR3 region: CASSWTGGTDTQYF. In DNA, the CDR3 is TGTGCCAGCAGCTGGACAGGGGGCACAGATACGCAGTATTTT.

The genes are TRBV12-3 or TRBV12-4 and TRBJ2-2; tentative D call: TRBD1 (6 bases). V was trimmed by 8 bases and J by 5 bases, leaving 18 bases between them. CDR3 length: 15 residues. The CDR3 spells CASRSGQGRTGELFF. The CDR3 DNA is TGTGCCAGCCGTTCCGGGCAGGGGCGGACCGGGGAGCTGTTTTTT.

The sample holds a few counts of this clonotype. The chain couples TRBV11-2 to TRBJ2-5; D remains unclear. V lost 5 bases and J lost 7, with 11 bases in between. Per the germline V gene, CDR1 is SGHAT and CDR2 is FQNNGV. This CDR3 has 12 amino acids. The CDR3 coding sequence is TGTGCCAGCAGCCTCCTATCGGGGACCCAGTACTTC. This sequence encodes CASSLLSGTQYF. The whole variable domain, remainder taken from reference TRBV11-2 and TRBJ2-5, is EAGVAQSPRYKIIEKRQSVAFWCNPISGHATLYWYQQILGQGPKLLIQFQNNGVVDDSQLPKDRFSAERLKGVDSTLKIQPAKLEDSAVYLCASSLLSGTQYFGPGTRLLVL.

The sample holds many counts of this clonotype. This rearrangement joins TRBV5-1 to TRBJ2-1; D possibly uses TRBD1 or TRBD2 (5 bases each). The CDR3 extends over 15 amino acids. Germline lookup yields CDR1 SGHRS and CDR2 YFSETQ. Trimming stripped 1 base from V and 0 bases from J, with 8 bases between. The CDR3 DNA is TGCGCCAGCAGCTTGTGGGGGAGCTCCTACAATGAGCAGTTCTTC. This encodes CASSLWGSSYNEQFF.

The chain uses TRBV20-1 and TRBJ2-3; 10 bases are shared with TRBD1. The V gene end was trimmed by 6 bases and the J gene end by 4 bases; junction bases not matched to a gene: 4. Germline V lookup: CDR1 DFQATT, CDR2 SNEGSKA (reference sequence). CDR3 length equals 13 residues. As DNA, the CDR3 is TGCAGTGCCGAGGACAGGGGGGCAGATACGCAGTATTTT. This codes for CSAEDRGADTQYF.

The gene calls are TRBV5-5 and TRBJ2-5, with D uncertain. Germline V lookup: CDR1 SGHKS, CDR2 YYEKEE (reference sequence). The CDR3 contains 13 residues. Trimming removed 6 bases from V and 4 bases from J, with 13 bases in between. This chain's CDR3 is CASIMSPRETQYF. CDR3 bases: TGTGCCAGCATCATGAGTCCGAGAGAGACCCAGTACTTC.

In its sample, this clonotype was seen a few times. The gene calls are TRBV6-5 and TRBJ1-2; the match to TRBD1 covers 10 bases. Germline V gene sequence: CDR1 MNHEY, CDR2 SVGAGI. The J segment lost 4 bases and the V segment lost 2 bases, leaving 4 bases of the junction unmatched. The CDR3 length is 15 residues. The chain's CDR3 is CASSYRGQGTYGYTF. The CDR3 nucleotides read TGTGCCAGCAGTTACAGGGGACAGGGGACCTATGGCTACACCTTC.

This clonotype was detected ten times or more. The CDR3 DNA follows: TGCGCCAGCACGGACGGGCCCTACGAGCAGTACGTC. This translates into CASTDGPYEQYV. The chain employs TRBV5-1 and TRBJ2-7, with D uncertain. V lost 6 bases and J lost 2, with 9 bases in between. The CDR3 runs 12 residues. The germline V gene encodes CDR1 SGHRS and CDR2 YFSETQ.

This clonotype was seen many times. V gene TRBV21-1 combines with J gene TRBJ1-2. TRBV21-1 is a listed pseudogene. The CDR3 has 15 amino acids. CDR3 in DNA: TGTGCCAGCAGCCTGAGGCAGGCGTGTAACTATGGCTACACCTTC. This gives the protein CASSLRQACNYGYTF.

This clonotype was picked up many times. This chain's CDR3 is CASSSQGAVYEQYF. The CDR3 coding sequence is TGTGCCAGCAGCTCGCAGGGGGCGGTCTACGAGCAGTACTTC. This chain links TRBV7-2 with TRBJ2-7; 8 nucleotides align to TRBD1. The CDR3 runs to 14 residues. Germline lookup yields CDR1 SGHTA and CDR2 FQGNSA. Trimming took 4 bases from V and 3 from J; bases not matched to a gene: 5.

The chain recombines TRBV3-1 with TRBJ2-1, with 7 bases identical to TRBD1. V dropped 4 bases and J dropped 0; count of bases not matched to a gene: 3. Germline CDR1 is LGHDT and CDR2 is YNNKEL (reference sequence). This CDR3 has 15 amino acids. CDR3 sequence (DNA): TGTGCCAGCAGCCTGAGGGGGCTCTCCTACAATGAGCAGTTCTTC. Amino acid sequence: CASSLRGLSYNEQFF.

This clonotype occurred a few times. This chain joins TRBV5-6 and TRBJ2-7, with D uncertain. The CDR3 totals 12 residues. Germline V gene sequence: CDR1 SGHDT, CDR2 YYEEEE. V lost 0 bases, J lost 2 bases, and 3 bases lay in between. Here the CDR3 reads CASSLGTYEQYV. In DNA form, the CDR3 reads TGTGCCAGCAGCTTGGGAACCTACGAGCAGTACGTC.

The chain couples TRBV7-3 to TRBJ2-5; 9 positions agree with TRBD2. CDR1 is SGHTA and CDR2 is FQGTGA in the germline V gene. The ends lost 5 bases at V and 5 bases at J; junction bases unmatched: 3. The CDR3 contains 13 residues. The CDR3 DNA is TGTGCCAGCAGCAAAGGACTAGCGGAGACCCAGTACTTC. Translated: CASSKGLAETQYF.

This clonotype occurred a few times. The chain combines TRBV30 with TRBJ2-3; 13 positions match TRBD2. With 2 bases clipped from V and 1 base from J, the junction kept 3 bases outside the gene matches. The CDR3 runs to 16 residues. Germline lookup yields CDR1 GTSNPN and CDR2 SVGIG (reference sequence). DNA of the CDR3: TGTGCCTGGAGTCGAGGACTAGCGGGGGGCACAGATACGCAGTATTTT. Protein: CAWSRGLAGGTDTQYF.

The chain is built from TRBV6-5 and TRBJ2-5; weak D call: TRBD2 (6 bases). V was clipped by 0 bases and J by 1 base, with 9 bases between them. The CDR3 sequence is 15 residues long. CDR1 and CDR2 from the germline V gene are MNHEY and SVGAGI. Written as DNA, the CDR3 is TGTGCCAGCAGTTACTCGAACGGGGGCCAAGAGACCCAGTACTTC. Translated, it gives CASSYSNGGQETQYF.

This clonotype showed up many times. This sequence joins TRBV15 and TRBJ2-2; D gene unclear. Trimming stripped 0 bases from V and 7 bases from J, with 9 bases between. This CDR3 comprises 14 residues. Germline CDR1 is LNHNV and CDR2 is YYDKDF (reference sequence). CDR3 in DNA: TGTGCCACCAGCAGAGAAGAGACTTACGGGGAGCTGTTTTTT. Protein: CATSREETYGELFF.

This clonotype was counted ten times or more. V usage is TRBV4-1 and J usage is TRBJ2-7; D call uncertain. Germline V gene lookup returns CDR1 MGHRA and CDR2 YSYEKL. Trimming took off 0 bases at V and 4 bases at J, with 13 bases between the two ends. This CDR3 has 15 amino acids. The CDR3 sequence: CASSQDPGYIYEQYF. In DNA form, the CDR3 reads TGCGCCAGCAGCCAAGATCCGGGCTACATATACGAGCAGTACTTC.

This clonotype was observed a few times. The chain uses TRBV5-1 and TRBJ2-3; the D is unclear. Per germline, CDR1 SGHRS and CDR2 YFSETQ. Deletions cut 0 bases from V and 7 bases from J, with 9 bases between. The CDR3 has 13 residues. The CDR3 reads CASSLDVRNTQYF. CDR3 bases: TGCGCCAGCAGCTTGGATGTGAGGAATACGCAGTATTTT.

The rearrangement uses TRBV28 and TRBJ2-3; 14 positions match TRBD2. The CDR3 consists of 17 residues. Unmatched junction bases numbered 6, after V lost 6 bases and J lost 1 base. CDR1 and CDR2 from the germline V gene are MDHEN and SYDVKM. The CDR3 DNA reads as TGTGCCAGCAGCTTAAAGGGACTAGCGGGGGGCACAGATACGCAGTATTTT. Protein: CASSLKGLAGGTDTQYF. Filled out from reference TRBV28 and TRBJ2-3, the complete variable domain reads DVKVTQSSRYLVKRTGEKVFLECVQDMDHENMFWYRQDPGLGLRLIYFSYDVKMKEKGDIPEGYSVSREKKERFSLILESASTNQTSMYLCASSLKGLAGGTDTQYFGPGTRLTVL.

The table lists this clonotype with a few counts. As DNA, the CDR3 is TGTGCCAGCAGCTCACGACGGACAGGGAGCTATGGCTACACCTTC. This translates into CASSSRRTGSYGYTF. The rearrangement joins TRBV7-2 to TRBJ1-2; 8 bases align to TRBD1. The CDR3 runs 15 residues. V gave up 4 bases and J gave up 4 bases; unmatched junction bases: 8. CDR1 and CDR2 (germline): SGHTA, FQGNSA. Looking up the rest from reference TRBV7-2 and TRBJ1-2 gives the full variable domain: GAGVSQSPSNKVTEKGKDVELRCDPISGHTALYWYRQSLGQGLEFLIYFQGNSAPDKSGLPSDRFSAERTGGSVSTLTIQRTQQEDSAVYLCASSSRRTGSYGYTFGSGTRLTVV.

This clonotype was counted many times. This chain links TRBV12-3 or TRBV12-4 with TRBJ1-2; TRBD1 might be the D (5 bases). Deletions cut 6 bases from V and 7 bases from J, with 15 bases between. CDR3 size: 13 residues. The CDR3 nucleotides are TGTGCCAGCAGCGCAGCCGGGACCGGTGGCTACACCTTC. This translates into CASSAAGTGGYTF.